The 29 T cell receptor beta chains below come from one sample, sequenced in a study of STAT5B mutations in CD4+ large granular lymphocyte leukemia. Clones were sequenced by immunoSEQ multiplex PCR, and TCRdb holds only the in-frame ones, with some missing. This sample has 25,000 to 35,000 clones, with approximately 74% found just once. The source material was CD4+ T cells from blood buffy coats. The receptor set was obtained from a human donor in good health.

The rearrangement uses TRBV7-8 and TRBJ1-2, with a possible D match to TRBD1 (5 bases). Germline V gene data show CDR1 as SGHVS and CDR2 as FQNEAQ. V lost 0 bases to trimming and J lost 6 bases, with 8 bases between them. This CDR3 spans 13 amino acids. The CDR3 coding sequence is TGTGCCAGCAGCTTAGCGCGGACAAATGGCTACACCTTC. It encodes CASSLARTNGYTF.

V gene TRBV28 combines with J gene TRBJ1-1, with 11 positions matching TRBD1. J lost 6 bases, V lost 6 bases, and 9 bases had no gene match. This CDR3 is built from 15 residues. Germline V CDR1 and CDR2: MDHEN, SYDVKM. CDR3 sequence: CASSHPGQGASEAFF. The CDR3 nucleotides read TGTGCCAGCAGCCATCCTGGACAGGGGGCCTCTGAAGCTTTCTTT.

This chain connects TRBV2 to TRBJ1-3, with D unresolved. Germline CDR1 SNHLY, CDR2 FYNNEI. V was trimmed by 3 bases and J by 2 bases, leaving 11 bases between them. CDR3 size: 15 residues. The CDR3 DNA reads TGTGCCAGCAGTGAGGAGAGGGATGCTGGAAACACCATATATTTT. This encodes CASSEERDAGNTIYF.

The rearrangement joins TRBV14 to TRBJ2-1; possibly TRBD1 for D (6 bases). The CDR3 is 13 residues long. Germline values: CDR1 SGHDN, CDR2 FVKESK. Trimming took 4 bases from V and 14 from J, leaving 18 bases between them. The CDR3, as DNA: TGTGCCAGCAGCCCCAGGTTAGGACAGAAAAAGTTCTTC. This translates into CASSPRLGQKKFF.

The chain employs TRBV9 and TRBJ2-5; TRBD2 matches at 14 bases. This CDR3 comprises 16 residues. Germline assignment: CDR1 SGDLS and CDR2 YYNGEE. With V trimmed by 0 bases and J by 5 bases, 3 bases remained unmatched. The CDR3 region is CASSVGLAGGRETQYF. CDR3 DNA sequence: TGTGCCAGCAGCGTAGGACTAGCGGGAGGGCGGGAGACCCAGTACTTC.

CDR3: CASSPTLGGGYNEQFF. The DNA for the CDR3 is TGTGCCAGCAGCCCTACCCTAGGGGGCGGGTACAATGAGCAGTTCTTC. This chain joins TRBV7-2 and TRBJ2-1; 7 bases agree with TRBD1. This CDR3 spans 16 amino acids. CDR1 is SGHTA, CDR2 FQGNSA, per germline. The V and J ends lost 5 bases and 4 bases, in that order; junction bases with no gene match: 11.

The rearrangement links TRBV5-1 to TRBJ1-1, with a tentative D call TRBD1 (5 bases). V lost 0 bases and J lost 5, with 8 bases in between. The CDR3 totals 13 residues. Germline CDR1 reads SGHRS; CDR2 reads YFSETQ. The CDR3, as DNA: TGCGCCAGCAGCTTGGAGGGGAGGACTGAAGCTTTCTTT. As protein: CASSLEGRTEAFF.

This chain links TRBV7-9 with TRBJ1-3; D unclear. The CDR3 totals 14 residues. V was pared by 5 bases and J by 6 bases, with 14 bases between. Germline CDR1 SEHNR, CDR2 FQNEAQ (reference sequence). The CDR3 protein is CASSPQALENTIYF. The CDR3 bases are TGTGCCAGCAGCCCCCAGGCTCTGGAAAACACCATATATTTT.

V and J are TRBV7-2 and TRBJ2-1; D is undetermined. Germline assignment: CDR1 SGHTA and CDR2 FQGNSA. The CDR3 sequence is 15 residues long. V lost 1 base and J lost 4, with 11 bases in between. The CDR3 region has the DNA TGTGCCAGCAGCTTAGTACGGTGGCAATACAATGAGCAGTTCTTC. This encodes CASSLVRWQYNEQFF. The full variable domain, completed using reference TRBV7-2 and TRBJ2-1, is GAGVSQSPSNKVTEKGKDVELRCDPISGHTALYWYRQSLGQGLEFLIYFQGNSAPDKSGLPSDRFSAERTGGSVSTLTIQRTQQEDSAVYLCASSLVRWQYNEQFFGPGTRLTVL.

This clone was seen a few times. This chain uses TRBV5-4 with TRBJ2-1, with D possibly being TRBD1 (6 bases). Trimming shortened V by 2 bases and J by 0 bases, and 9 bases separated the two germline ends. In germline, CDR1 is SGHNT, CDR2 YYREEE (reference sequence). The CDR3 has 15 residues. DNA of the CDR3: TGTGCCAGCAGCTTTGGGACACCCTCCTACAATGAGCAGTTCTTC. Its translation: CASSFGTPSYNEQFF.

This clone was counted between two and nine times. This chain connects TRBV11-2 to TRBJ2-7, with 7 bases that match TRBD1. The V gene's germline CDR1 is SGHAT and CDR2 FQNNGV. This CDR3 is built from 12 residues. The V gene end was trimmed by 5 bases and the J gene end by 4 bases; junction bases not matched to a gene: 2. For the CDR3, the DNA is TGTGCCAGCAGCCCCAGGGGGTACGAGCAGTACTTC. Its protein is CASSPRGYEQYF.

This chain joins TRBV5-8 and TRBJ2-1; D is possibly TRBD2 (6 bases). CDR1 and CDR2 from the germline V gene are SGHTS and YDEGEE. CDR3 length equals 15 residues. Trimming took 3 bases from V and 10 from J, leaving 20 bases between them. The CDR3 nucleotides are TGTGCCAGCAGCTCTGCCGGGACTGGGCCTCGCGAGCAGTTCTTC. Its translation is CASSSAGTGPREQFF. Combining the CDR3 with reference TRBV5-8 and TRBJ2-1 gives the whole variable domain EAGVTQSPTHLIKTRGQQATLRCSPISGHTSVYWYQQALGLGLQFLLWYDEGEERNRGNFPPRFSGRQFPNYSSELNVNALELEDSALYLCASSSAGTGPREQFFGPGTRLTVL.

This clone appeared once. The chain carries TRBV6-1 and TRBJ2-7; D is unresolved. CDR1 is MNHNS and CDR2 is SASEGT in the germline V gene. V lost 1 base, J lost 5 bases, and 3 bases lay in between. The CDR3 length is 11 residues. CDR3 region: CASSEVDEQYF. CDR3 nucleotide sequence: TGTGCCAGCAGTGAAGTCGACGAGCAGTACTTC.

This chain links TRBV15 with TRBJ1-6; a possible D gene is TRBD1 (5 bases). The V end lost 8 bases, the J end lost 6 bases, and 17 bases lay between the germline ends. From germline, CDR1 is LNHNV and CDR2 YYDKDF (reference sequence). The CDR3 contains 15 residues. The CDR3 DNA sequence: TGTGCCACCCCCCGTCCGGGGCAGTTTAATTCACCCCTCCACTTT. This gives the protein CATPRPGQFNSPLHF.

The V call is TRBV11-3, the J call TRBJ2-1; 7 bases agree with TRBD2. The CDR3 extends over 15 amino acids. The germline gives CDR1 SGHNT, CDR2 YENEEA. The J segment lost 9 bases and the V segment lost 1 base, leaving 9 bases of the junction unmatched. CDR3 in amino acids: CASSLGLTSEGEQFF. CDR3 bases: TGTGCCAGCAGCTTAGGACTTACTAGCGAGGGTGAGCAGTTCTTC. Combining the CDR3 with reference TRBV11-3 and TRBJ2-1 gives the whole variable domain EAGVVQSPRYKIIEKKQPVAFWCNPISGHNTLYWYLQNLGQGPELLIRYENEEAVDDSQLPKDRFSAERLKGVDSTLKIQPAELGDSAVYLCASSLGLTSEGEQFFGPGTRLTVL.

This clone was recorded only once. The chain recombines TRBV18 with TRBJ2-1, with a tentative D call TRBD1 (5 bases). Trimming pared 2 bases from V and 0 bases from J, leaving 17 bases between. Germline V CDR1 and CDR2: KGHSH, LQKENI. There are 18 residues in the CDR3. The DNA for the CDR3 is TGTGCCAGCTCACCAGAGTTTCGACAGCCCAGCTCCTACAATGAGCAGTTCTTC. It codes for CASSPEFRQPSSYNEQFF.

The chain links TRBV11-3 to TRBJ1-1; 8 bases agree with TRBD1. The CDR3 contains 15 residues. Germline V gives CDR1 SGHNT, CDR2 YENEEA. V shed 5 bases, J shed 1 base, and the junction held 6 bases outside the gene matches. The CDR3 DNA reads TGTGCCAGCAGCCCCCGGACAGGGAAGAACACTGAAGCTTTCTTT. Its protein is CASSPRTGKNTEAFF.

The rearrangement joins TRBV6-1 to TRBJ2-7; 8 positions agree with TRBD2. Germline values: CDR1 MNHNS, CDR2 SASEGT. The V segment lost 4 bases and the J segment 6 bases; nucleotides outside the gene matches: 11. This CDR3 contains 15 residues. CDR3 loop: CASSGLSGSYSEQYF. CDR3 coding DNA: TGTGCCAGCAGTGGACTGAGCGGGAGTTACTCCGAGCAGTACTTC.

The gene calls are TRBV30 and TRBJ2-2; 16 bases line up with TRBD2. With V trimmed by 0 bases and J by 7 bases, 2 bases remained unmatched. Germline V gives CDR1 GTSNPN, CDR2 SVGIG (reference sequence). CDR3 length: 16 amino acids. The CDR3 region is CAWSVGLAGGIGELFF. The CDR3 DNA reads TGTGCCTGGAGTGTGGGACTAGCGGGAGGGATCGGGGAGCTGTTTTTT. The whole variable domain, filled in from reference TRBV30 and TRBJ2-2, reads SQTIHQWPATLVQPVGSPLSLECTVEGTSNPNLYWYRQAAGRGLQLLFYSVGIGQISSEVPQNLSASRPQDRQFILSSKKLLLSDSGFYLCAWSVGLAGGIGELFFGEGSRLTVL.

The chain couples TRBV14 to TRBJ2-5; D call uncertain. Trimming shortened V by 0 bases and J by 9 bases, and 20 bases separated the two germline ends. The CDR3 has 16 amino acids. CDR1 is SGHDN and CDR2 is FVKESK in the germline V gene. Written as DNA, the CDR3 is TGTGCCAGCAGCCAAGATTCACTTGGAGACACGGTTTCCCAGTACTTC. Its protein is CASSQDSLGDTVSQYF. The whole variable domain, filled in from reference TRBV14 and TRBJ2-5, reads EAGVTQFPSHSVIEKGQTVTLRCDPISGHDNLYWYRRVMGKEIKFLLHFVKESKQDESGMPNNRFLAERTGGTYSTLKVQPAELEDSGVYFCASSQDSLGDTVSQYFGPGTRLLVL.

This clone was counted between two and nine times. V is TRBV11-2 and J is TRBJ1-1, with D perhaps TRBD1 (5 bases). V was trimmed by 1 base and J by 8 bases, leaving 11 bases between them. Looked up from germline, CDR1 is SGHAT and CDR2 is FQNNGV. The CDR3 covers 13 residues. As DNA, the CDR3 is TGTGCCAGCAGCTTAGGACAAGGGACCGAAGCTTTCTTT. Encoded protein: CASSLGQGTEAFF.

CDR3 sequence: CASSLGARGTQYF. In nucleotides, the CDR3 is TGTGCCAGCAGCTTAGGAGCTAGGGGTACGCAGTATTTT. The chain recombines TRBV11-1 with TRBJ2-3, with a possible D match to TRBD1 (5 bases). CDR1 is SGHAT, CDR2 FQDESV, per germline (reference sequence). The CDR3 runs to 13 residues. V lost 1 base and J 8 bases, leaving 10 bases between the germline ends.

The V and J genes are TRBV7-2 and TRBJ2-3; D uncertain. CDR1 is SGHTA, CDR2 FQGNSA, per germline. The CDR3 is 12 residues long. V lost 0 bases to trimming and J lost 2 bases, with 0 bases between them. The CDR3 protein is CASSLATDTQYF. The CDR3 nucleotides read TGTGCCAGCAGCTTAGCCACAGATACGCAGTATTTT.

About this clone: The limits of the CDR3 on the DNA are not certain, so only TCRdb's listed CDR3 is given. The CDR3: CSVKLALNYGCTF. V gene TRBV29-1 combines with J gene TRBJ1-2. The CDR3 spans 13 residues, counting both ends. The V gene's germline CDR1 is SQVTM and CDR2 ANQGSEA.

The CDR3 DNA is TGTGCCAGCGGCTGGAGTGGGGCCTTGGGGCTTCAAGAGACCCAGTACTTC. Encoded protein: CASGWSGALGLQETQYF. The chain recombines TRBV7-6 with TRBJ2-5, with D maybe TRBD1 (5 bases). This CDR3 spans 17 amino acids. Trimming removed 8 bases from V and 2 bases from J, with 24 bases in between. Germline CDR1 is SGHVS and CDR2 is FNYEAQ.

This chain uses TRBV2 with TRBJ2-1, with 9 bases lining up with TRBD1. The CDR3 covers 15 residues. The V segment lost 6 bases and the J segment 1 base; nucleotides outside the gene matches: 4. CDR1 and CDR2 from the germline V gene are SNHLY and FYNNEI. The CDR3 nucleotides are TGTGCCAGCAGATCGACAGGGGGGTCCTACAATGAGCAGTTCTTC. Protein: CASRSTGGSYNEQFF.

The chain has TRBV30 and TRBJ2-3; 11 positions agree with TRBD2. CDR3 size: 17 residues. V shed 1 base and J 0 bases; nucleotides not matched to a gene: 6. The germline CDR1 and CDR2 sequences are GTSNPN and SVGIG (reference sequence). The CDR3 reads CAWSDGTSGFSTDTQYF. CDR3 sequence (DNA): TGTGCCTGGAGTGACGGGACTAGCGGTTTCAGCACAGATACGCAGTATTTT.

This chain connects TRBV11-1 to TRBJ1-4; 8 positions agree with TRBD1. Germline loops: CDR1 SGHAT, CDR2 FQDESV (reference sequence). The CDR3 has 17 residues. With V trimmed by 3 bases and J by 6 bases, 12 bases remained unmatched. The CDR3 bases are TGTGCCAGCAGCTTGAACGGCCCCGGACAGGGCGATGAAAAACTGTTTTTT. This translates into CASSLNGPGQGDEKLFF.

The gene calls are TRBV28 and TRBJ1-2; 7 bases fit TRBD1. The CDR3 is 16 residues long. The germline V gene has CDR1 MDHEN and CDR2 SYDVKM. J was trimmed by 7 bases and V by 5 bases; bases with no gene match: 16. The CDR3 DNA is TGTGCCAGCAGTCTACTCTCCGCGACAGGGTTCGGTGGCTACACCTTC. Translated, it gives CASSLLSATGFGGYTF.